These 17 T cell receptor beta chains originate from one sample sequenced in a study of T cell responses to AZD1222 COVID-19 vaccine. Profiled with immunoSEQ multiplex PCR; TCRdb holds only in-frame clones, not every one. Among about 130,000 clones listed, 88% were seen once. The sequences come from peripheral blood, collected on day 0 of AZD1222 vaccination. These receptors were collected from an adult in good health.

The table lists this clone with a count of one. CDR3 residues: CAGSTSGQETQYF. As DNA, the CDR3 is TGTGCCGGATCGACTAGCGGGCAAGAGACCCAGTACTTC. The genes are TRBV25-1 and TRBJ2-5; 10 bases agree with TRBD2. This CDR3 has 13 residues. Germline V gene lookup returns CDR1 MGHDK and CDR2 SYGVNS. V lost 11 bases and J lost 2; bases outside the gene matches: 5.

V usage is TRBV7-3 and J usage is TRBJ1-6; TRBD1 might be the D (6 bases). The CDR3 has 14 amino acids. The germline V gene encodes CDR1 SGHTA and CDR2 FQGTGA. V lost 4 bases, J lost 7 bases, and 11 bases lay in between. The CDR3 nucleotides read TGTGCCAGCAGCTCTACAGGGCTAAATTCACCCCTCCACTTT. Translating gives CASSSTGLNSPLHF.

The chain carries TRBV11-2 and TRBJ1-1; TRBD1 might be the D (5 bases). Per the germline V gene, CDR1 is SGHAT and CDR2 is FQNNGV. The CDR3 has 14 amino acids. V was cut by 5 bases and J by 4 bases, with 14 bases left in between. The CDR3 loop reads CASSKGVRVTEAFF. The CDR3, as DNA: TGTGCCAGCAGCAAAGGGGTGAGAGTCACTGAAGCTTTCTTT.

The J gene is TRBJ1-1, the V gene TRBV10-3, with 7 nucleotides matching TRBD1. Germline V CDR1 and CDR2: ENHRY, SYGVKD. CDR3 length: 13 residues. Losses at the gene ends were 6 bases for V and 6 bases for J; bases not matched to a gene: 7. The CDR3 sequence is CAIRQGESSEAFF. The CDR3 nucleotides are TGTGCCATCAGGCAGGGGGAGAGTTCTGAAGCTTTCTTT.

This clone was found once. The chain is built from TRBV3-1 (or the pseudogene TRBV3-2) and TRBJ1-1, with TRBD1 as a possible D gene (6 bases). There are 13 residues in the CDR3. Germline-derived CDR1 and CDR2 are LGHDT and YNNKEL (reference sequence). Trimming pared 5 bases from V and 3 bases from J, leaving 10 bases between. This chain's CDR3 is CASSARGYTEAFF. The DNA of the CDR3 is TGTGCCAGCAGCGCCAGGGGCTACACTGAAGCTTTCTTT.

This sequence joins TRBV14 and TRBJ2-1; TRBD2 matches at 7 bases. Germline V gene lookup returns CDR1 SGHDN and CDR2 FVKESK. V lost 1 base and J lost 2; bases outside the gene matches: 2. The CDR3 covers 15 residues. The CDR3 coding sequence is TGTGCCAGCAGCCAAGGGACTAGACCCTACAATGAGCAGTTCTTC. Translating it yields CASSQGTRPYNEQFF.

This chain uses TRBV6-5 with TRBJ2-1, with D hard to call. Germline-derived CDR1 and CDR2 are MNHEY and SVGAGI. The V end lost 7 bases, the J end lost 12 bases, and 16 bases lay between the germline ends. The CDR3 is 12 amino acids. The CDR3 DNA reads as TGTGCCAGCACTCCCCGACTGGGTGGGCAGTTCTTC. The encoded protein is CASTPRLGGQFF.

This rearrangement joins TRBV18 to TRBJ1-1, with a possible D match to TRBD1 (5 bases). Deletions cut 3 bases from V and 1 base from J, with 9 bases between. Per the germline V gene, CDR1 is KGHSH and CDR2 is LQKENI. The CDR3 totals 14 residues. CDR3 DNA: TGTGCCAGCTCACCGGGGCAGGCGAACACTGAAGCTTTCTTT. It specifies CASSPGQANTEAFF.

The chain has TRBV6-2 or TRBV6-3 and TRBJ1-5; D gene ambiguous. Germline CDR1 reads MNHEY; CDR2 reads SVGEGT. V gave up 4 bases and J gave up 5 bases, with 9 bases separating them. The CDR3 extends over 13 amino acids. As DNA, the CDR3 is TGTGCCAGCAGTTGGACCCGTTATCAGCCCCAGCATTTT. Translating gives CASSWTRYQPQHF.

In this sample, this clone turned up once. J is TRBJ1-5 and V is TRBV4-1, with D possibly TRBD1 on 6 matching bases. Trimming took 1 base from V and 4 from J, leaving 17 bases between them. The CDR3 extends over 17 amino acids. Per the germline V gene, CDR1 is MGHRA and CDR2 is YSYEKL. CDR3 sequence reads: CASSQGLQGFGNQPQHF. CDR3 bases: TGCGCCAGCAGCCAAGGCCTACAGGGTTTCGGGAATCAGCCCCAGCATTTT.

This chain uses TRBV6-6 with TRBJ2-1; the D is unclear. The V end lost 5 bases, the J end lost 3 bases, and 14 bases lay between the germline ends. Germline values: CDR1 MNHNY, CDR2 SVGAGI (reference sequence). This CDR3 comprises 15 residues. The DNA for the CDR3 is TGTGCCAGCAGTCAAACCCCCGCAGGCTACAATGAGCAGTTCTTC. It is translated as CASSQTPAGYNEQFF.

The rearrangement joins TRBV18 to TRBJ2-1, with TRBD2 matching 9 bases. The CDR3 sequence is 16 residues long. Trimming removed 0 bases from V and 5 bases from J; junction bases left unmatched: 5. CDR1 is KGHSH and CDR2 is LQKENI in the germline V gene. The CDR3 DNA follows: TGTGCCAGCTCACCACCGGGGATAGCGGGGGACAATGAGCAGTTCTTC. Translating it yields CASSPPGIAGDNEQFF.

The sample holds a few counts of this clone. The V gene is TRBV12-3 or TRBV12-4, the J gene TRBJ1-1; no clear D. Trimming stripped 2 bases from V and 7 bases from J, with 8 bases between. CDR3 size: 12 residues. DNA of the CDR3: TGTGCCAGCAGTTTATCGACGGGTGAAGCTTTCTTT. This gives the protein CASSLSTGEAFF.

The rearrangement joins TRBV15 to TRBJ1-2; D is possibly TRBD1 (6 bases). Trimming shortened V by 3 bases and J by 2 bases, and 10 bases separated the two germline ends. The germline V gene has CDR1 LNHNV and CDR2 YYDKDF (reference sequence). The CDR3 is made up of 14 amino acids. The CDR3 nucleotides read TGTGCCACCAGCAGGACAGGTGGGAACTATGGCTACACCTTC. This translates into CATSRTGGNYGYTF.

This chain connects TRBV3-1 (or the pseudogene TRBV3-2) to TRBJ1-1; possible D gene TRBD1, 5 bases. Germline-derived CDR1 and CDR2 are LGHDT and YNNKEL (reference sequence). CDR3 length: 13 amino acids. Trimming pared 4 bases from V and 4 bases from J, leaving 10 bases between. Here the CDR3 reads CASSRAQGTEAFF. The CDR3 coding sequence is TGTGCCAGCAGCCGTGCCCAGGGCACTGAAGCTTTCTTT.

V and J are TRBV10-3 and TRBJ2-2; D is perhaps TRBD1 (6 bases). Trimming took 6 bases from V and 1 from J, leaving 18 bases between them. The CDR3 spans 17 residues. Germline-derived CDR1 and CDR2 are ENHRY and SYGVKD. Here the CDR3 DNA reads TGTGCCATCAGCCCGCGGAAGGACAGCAAGAACACCGGGGAGCTGTTTTTT. Its protein is CAISPRKDSKNTGELFF.

This rearrangement joins TRBV5-1 to TRBJ2-1; 7 bases are shared with TRBD1. V shed 7 bases, J shed 0 bases, and the junction held 7 bases outside the gene matches. Germline loops: CDR1 SGHRS, CDR2 YFSETQ. This CDR3 comprises 15 residues. The DNA of the CDR3 is TGCGCCAGCCGACAACAGGGGTACTCCTACAATGAGCAGTTCTTC. It translates to CASRQQGYSYNEQFF.